This T cell receptor beta chain stems from a study of CD8+CD57+ T cells in acquired aplastic anemia. Study information: The average for DNA from sorted CD4+ and CD8+ cells was about 3.3 ug.

Genomic DNA served as template for TCR beta VDJ and CDR3 profiling. A single record per CDR3 protein comes from TCRdb applying MiXCR to the reads. The sample carries about 200,000 distinct CDR3 sequences, about 60% recorded once. All sequencing subjects had displayed CD8+CD57+ cell expansion on flow cytometry. Severe acquired aplastic anemia was present in every patient. As for this clonotype: This CDR3 is missing its conserved last phenylalanine or tryptophan, likely due to a read error. The limits of the CDR3 on the DNA are not certain, so only TCRdb's listed CDR3 is given.

The TCR originated in a human donor with aplastic anemia. The specimen was sorted CD4+, CD8+, or CD8+CD57+ T cells (not recorded which) from PBMCs.

Here the CDR3 reads CSVENRGQLMKNCQS. V and J are TRBV20-1 and TRBJ1-4. Germline CDR1 is DFQATT and CDR2 is SNEGSKA (reference sequence). Termini included, the CDR3 measures 15 amino acids.